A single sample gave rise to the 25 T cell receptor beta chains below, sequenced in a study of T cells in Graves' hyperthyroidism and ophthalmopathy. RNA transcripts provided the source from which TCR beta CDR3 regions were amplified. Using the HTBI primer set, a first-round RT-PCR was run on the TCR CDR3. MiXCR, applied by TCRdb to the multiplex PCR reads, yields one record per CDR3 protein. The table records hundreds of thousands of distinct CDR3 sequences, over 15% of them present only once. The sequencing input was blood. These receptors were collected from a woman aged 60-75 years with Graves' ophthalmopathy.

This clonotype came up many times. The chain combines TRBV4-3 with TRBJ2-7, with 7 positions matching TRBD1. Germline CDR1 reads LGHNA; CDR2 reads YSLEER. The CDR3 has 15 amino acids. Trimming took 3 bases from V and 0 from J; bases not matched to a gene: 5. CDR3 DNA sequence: TGCGCCAGCAGCCAGTCGACAGGGTCCTCCTACGAGCAGTACTTC. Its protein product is CASSQSTGSSYEQYF.

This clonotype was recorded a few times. The CDR3 sequence is CASNQGGGNYGYTF. CDR3 nucleotides: TGTGCCAGCAACCAAGGGGGAGGTAACTATGGCTACACCTTC. V usage is TRBV2 and J usage is TRBJ1-2, with a possible D match to TRBD1 (6 bases). The germline CDR1 and CDR2 sequences are SNHLY and FYNNEI. The CDR3 spans 14 residues. V lost 7 bases and J lost 1, with 13 bases in between.

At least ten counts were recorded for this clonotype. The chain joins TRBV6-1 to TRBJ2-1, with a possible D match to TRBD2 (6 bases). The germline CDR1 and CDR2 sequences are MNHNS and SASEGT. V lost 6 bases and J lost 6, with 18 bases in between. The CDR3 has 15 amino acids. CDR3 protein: CASSPLGGMSNEQFF. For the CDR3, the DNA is TGTGCCAGCAGCCCGTTAGGCGGGATGAGCAATGAGCAGTTCTTC.

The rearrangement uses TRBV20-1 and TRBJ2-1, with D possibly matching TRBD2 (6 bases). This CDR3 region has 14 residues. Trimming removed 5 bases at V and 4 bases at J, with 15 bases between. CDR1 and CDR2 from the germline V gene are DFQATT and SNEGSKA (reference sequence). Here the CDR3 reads CSAWNSGTYNEQFF. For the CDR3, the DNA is TGCAGTGCTTGGAACTCCGGGACTTACAATGAGCAGTTCTTC.

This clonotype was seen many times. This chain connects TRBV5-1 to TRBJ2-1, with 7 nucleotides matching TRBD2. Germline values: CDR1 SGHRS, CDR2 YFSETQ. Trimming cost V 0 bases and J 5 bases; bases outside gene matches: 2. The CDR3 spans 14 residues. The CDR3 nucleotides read TGCGCCAGCAGCTTGGTTGGGGGGGACAATGAGCAGTTCTTC. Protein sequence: CASSLVGGDNEQFF.

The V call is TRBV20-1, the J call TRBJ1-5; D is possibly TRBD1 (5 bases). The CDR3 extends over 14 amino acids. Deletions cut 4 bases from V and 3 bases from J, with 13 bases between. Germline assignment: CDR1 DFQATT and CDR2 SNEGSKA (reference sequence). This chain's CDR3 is CSATGHQFNQPQHF. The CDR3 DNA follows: TGCAGTGCTACCGGACACCAATTCAATCAGCCCCAGCATTTT.

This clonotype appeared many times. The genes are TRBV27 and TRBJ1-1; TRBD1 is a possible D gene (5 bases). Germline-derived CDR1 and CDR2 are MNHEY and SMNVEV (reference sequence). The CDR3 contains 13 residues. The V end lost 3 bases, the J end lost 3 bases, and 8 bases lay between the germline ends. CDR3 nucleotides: TGTGCCAGCAGTTTCGGCAGGGACACTGAAGCTTTCTTT. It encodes CASSFGRDTEAFF.

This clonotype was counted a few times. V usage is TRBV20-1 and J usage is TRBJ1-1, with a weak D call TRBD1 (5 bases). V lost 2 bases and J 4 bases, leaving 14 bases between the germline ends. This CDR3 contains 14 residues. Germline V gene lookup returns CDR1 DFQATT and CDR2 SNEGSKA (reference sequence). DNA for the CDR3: TGCAGTGCTAGACGGGGGGGGATGAGCACTGAAGCTTTCTTT. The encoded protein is CSARRGGMSTEAFF.

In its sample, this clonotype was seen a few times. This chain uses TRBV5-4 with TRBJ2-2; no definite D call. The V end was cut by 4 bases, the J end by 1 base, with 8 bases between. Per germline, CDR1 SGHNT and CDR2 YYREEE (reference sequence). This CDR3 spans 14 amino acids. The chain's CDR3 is CASSVYRNTGELFF. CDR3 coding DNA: TGTGCCAGCAGCGTTTACAGGAACACCGGGGAGCTGTTTTTT.

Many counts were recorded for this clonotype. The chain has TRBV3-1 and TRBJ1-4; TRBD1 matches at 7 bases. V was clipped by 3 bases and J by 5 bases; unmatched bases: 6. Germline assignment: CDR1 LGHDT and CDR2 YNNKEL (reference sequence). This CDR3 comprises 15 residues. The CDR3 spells CASSQNLGQNEKLFF. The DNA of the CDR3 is TGTGCCAGCAGCCAGAACCTGGGACAGAATGAAAAACTGTTTTTT.

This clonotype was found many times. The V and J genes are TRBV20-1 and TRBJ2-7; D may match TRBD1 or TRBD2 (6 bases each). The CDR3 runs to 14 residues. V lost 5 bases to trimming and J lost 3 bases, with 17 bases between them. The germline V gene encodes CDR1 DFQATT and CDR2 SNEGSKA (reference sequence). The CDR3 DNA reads TGCAGTGCTGACGGACGGGGGCGCGACTACGAGCAGTACTTC. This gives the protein CSADGRGRDYEQYF.

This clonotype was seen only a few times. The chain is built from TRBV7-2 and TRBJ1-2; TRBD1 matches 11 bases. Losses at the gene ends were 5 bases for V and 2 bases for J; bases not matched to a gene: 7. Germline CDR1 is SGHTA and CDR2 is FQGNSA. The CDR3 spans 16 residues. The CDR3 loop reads CASSKGGQGVNYGYTF. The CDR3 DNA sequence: TGTGCCAGCAGCAAGGGGGGACAGGGGGTAAACTATGGCTACACCTTC.

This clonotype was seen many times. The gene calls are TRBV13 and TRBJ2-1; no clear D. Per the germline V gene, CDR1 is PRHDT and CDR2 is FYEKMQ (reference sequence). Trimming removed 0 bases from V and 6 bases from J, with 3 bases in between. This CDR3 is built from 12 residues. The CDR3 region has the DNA TGTGCCAGCAGCTTAGGGGTCAATGAGCAGTTCTTC. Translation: CASSLGVNEQFF. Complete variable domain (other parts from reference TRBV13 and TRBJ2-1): AAGVIQSPRHLIKEKRETATLKCYPIPRHDTVYWYQQGPGQDPQFLISFYEKMQSDKGSIPDRFSAQQFSDYHSELNMSSLELGDSALYFCASSLGVNEQFFGPGTRLTVL.

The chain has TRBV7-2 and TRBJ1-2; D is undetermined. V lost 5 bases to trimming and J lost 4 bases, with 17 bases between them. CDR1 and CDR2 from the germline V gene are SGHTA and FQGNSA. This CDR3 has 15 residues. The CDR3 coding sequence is TGTGCCAGCAGCGTTAGTTATGGCAGTAGCTATGGCTACACCTTC. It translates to CASSVSYGSSYGYTF.

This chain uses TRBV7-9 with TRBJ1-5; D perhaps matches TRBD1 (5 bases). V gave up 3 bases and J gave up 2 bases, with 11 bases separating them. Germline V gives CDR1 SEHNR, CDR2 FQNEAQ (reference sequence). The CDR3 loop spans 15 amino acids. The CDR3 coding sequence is TGTGCCAGCAGCTTTTTTTCGGGGGGCAATCAGCCCCAGCATTTT. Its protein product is CASSFFSGGNQPQHF.

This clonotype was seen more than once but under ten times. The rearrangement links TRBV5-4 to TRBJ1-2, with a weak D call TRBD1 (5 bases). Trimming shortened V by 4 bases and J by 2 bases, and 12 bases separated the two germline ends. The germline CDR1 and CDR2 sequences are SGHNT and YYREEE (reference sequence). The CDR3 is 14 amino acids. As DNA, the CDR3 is TGTGCCAGCAGCGGTAAACAGGACAACTATGGCTACACCTTC. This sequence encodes CASSGKQDNYGYTF.

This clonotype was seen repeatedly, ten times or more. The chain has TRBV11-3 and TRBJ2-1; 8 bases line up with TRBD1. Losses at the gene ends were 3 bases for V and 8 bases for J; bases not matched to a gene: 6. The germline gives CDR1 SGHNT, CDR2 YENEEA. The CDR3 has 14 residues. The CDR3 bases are TGTGCCAGCAGCTTTAGCAGGGGGCGGGATGAGCAGTTCTTC. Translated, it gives CASSFSRGRDEQFF.

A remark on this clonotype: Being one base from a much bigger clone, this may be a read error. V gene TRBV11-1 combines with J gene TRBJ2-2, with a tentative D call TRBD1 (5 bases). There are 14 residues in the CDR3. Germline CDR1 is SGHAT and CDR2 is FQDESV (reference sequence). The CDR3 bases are TGTGTCAGCAGCTATATAGGGGACACCGGGGAGCTGTTTTTT. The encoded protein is CVSSYIGDTGELFF.

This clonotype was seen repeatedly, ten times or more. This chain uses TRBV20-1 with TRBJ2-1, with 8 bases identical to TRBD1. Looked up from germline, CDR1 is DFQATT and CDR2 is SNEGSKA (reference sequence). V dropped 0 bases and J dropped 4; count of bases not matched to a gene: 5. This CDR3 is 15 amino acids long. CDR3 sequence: CSAREDRGGYNEQFF. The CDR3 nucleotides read TGCAGTGCTAGAGAAGACAGGGGTGGATACAATGAGCAGTTCTTC.

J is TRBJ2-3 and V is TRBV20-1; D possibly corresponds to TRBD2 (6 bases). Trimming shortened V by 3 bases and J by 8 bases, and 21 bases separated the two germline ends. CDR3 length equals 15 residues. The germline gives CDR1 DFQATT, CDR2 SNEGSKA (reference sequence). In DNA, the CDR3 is TGCAGTGCTAGGTTGCCAGGGCGGGGATCCTTTACGCAGTATTTT. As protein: CSARLPGRGSFTQYF.

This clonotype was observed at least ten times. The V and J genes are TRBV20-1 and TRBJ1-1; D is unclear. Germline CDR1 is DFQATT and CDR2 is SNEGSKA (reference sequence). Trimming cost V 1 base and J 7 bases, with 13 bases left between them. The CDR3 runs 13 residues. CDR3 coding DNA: TGCAGTGCTAGAGGCGGTAGGTCCCTTGAAGCTTTCTTT. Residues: CSARGGRSLEAFF.

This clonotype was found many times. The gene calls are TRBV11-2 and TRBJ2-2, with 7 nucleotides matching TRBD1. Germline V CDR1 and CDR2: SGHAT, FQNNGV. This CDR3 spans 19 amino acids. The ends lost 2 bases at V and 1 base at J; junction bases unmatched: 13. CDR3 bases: TGTGCCAGCAGCTTACGCCCTATCTCAGACAGGGAGAACACCGGGGAGCTGTTTTTT. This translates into CASSLRPISDRENTGELFF. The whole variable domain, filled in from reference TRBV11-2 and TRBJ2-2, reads EAGVAQSPRYKIIEKRQSVAFWCNPISGHATLYWYQQILGQGPKLLIQFQNNGVVDDSQLPKDRFSAERLKGVDSTLKIQPAKLEDSAVYLCASSLRPISDRENTGELFFGEGSRLTVL.

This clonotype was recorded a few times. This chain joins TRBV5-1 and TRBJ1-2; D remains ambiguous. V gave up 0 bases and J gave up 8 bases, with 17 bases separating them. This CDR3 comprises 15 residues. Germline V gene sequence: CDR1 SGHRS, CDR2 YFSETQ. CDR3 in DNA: TGCGCCAGCAGCTTGGCCGGTGCAAATCCCACGGGCTACACCTTC. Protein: CASSLAGANPTGYTF.

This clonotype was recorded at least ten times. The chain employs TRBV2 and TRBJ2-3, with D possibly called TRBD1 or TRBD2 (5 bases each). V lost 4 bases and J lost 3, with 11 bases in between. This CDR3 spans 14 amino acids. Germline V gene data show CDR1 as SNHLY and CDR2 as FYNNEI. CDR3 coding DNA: TGTGCCAGCAGTGGGGACGGCGGGACAGATACGCAGTATTTT. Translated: CASSGDGGTDTQYF.

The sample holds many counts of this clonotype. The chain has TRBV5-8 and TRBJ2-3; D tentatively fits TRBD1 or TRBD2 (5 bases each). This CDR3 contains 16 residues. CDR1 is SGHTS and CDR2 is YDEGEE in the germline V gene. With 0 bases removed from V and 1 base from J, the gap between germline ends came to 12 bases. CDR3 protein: CASSLGGAAGTDTQYF. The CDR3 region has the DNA TGTGCCAGCAGCTTGGGAGGGGCCGCGGGCACAGATACGCAGTATTTT.